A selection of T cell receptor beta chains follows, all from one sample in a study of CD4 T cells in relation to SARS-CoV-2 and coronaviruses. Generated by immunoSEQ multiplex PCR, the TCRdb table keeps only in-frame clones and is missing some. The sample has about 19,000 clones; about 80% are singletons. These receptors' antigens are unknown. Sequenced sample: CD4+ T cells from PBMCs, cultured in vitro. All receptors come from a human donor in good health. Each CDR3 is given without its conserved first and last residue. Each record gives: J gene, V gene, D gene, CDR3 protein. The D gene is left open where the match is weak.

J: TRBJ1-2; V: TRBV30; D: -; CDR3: AWRTDNYGYT
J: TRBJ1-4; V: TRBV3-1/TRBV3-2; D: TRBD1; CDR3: ASSFPGQVPEKLF
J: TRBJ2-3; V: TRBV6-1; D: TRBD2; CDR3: ASSEGGGSWDTQY
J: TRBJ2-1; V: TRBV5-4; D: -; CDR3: ASRSSVGLNNEQF
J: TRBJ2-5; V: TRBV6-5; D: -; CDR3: ASSYSRETQY
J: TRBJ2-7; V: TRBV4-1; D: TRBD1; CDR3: ASSPKGQGFYEQY
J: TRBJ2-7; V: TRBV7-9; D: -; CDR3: AGTSWPNEQY
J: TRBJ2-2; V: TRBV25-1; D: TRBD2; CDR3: ASSDPSGRANTGELF
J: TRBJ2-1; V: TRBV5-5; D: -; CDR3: ASSSLNEQF
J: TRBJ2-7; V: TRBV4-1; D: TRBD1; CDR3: ASSPGQGAVYEQY
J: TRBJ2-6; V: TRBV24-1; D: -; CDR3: ATSGLYGSGANVLT
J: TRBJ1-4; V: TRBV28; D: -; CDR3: ASSLMRFNEKLF
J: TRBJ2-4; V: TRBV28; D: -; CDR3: ASSLGGSAKNIQY
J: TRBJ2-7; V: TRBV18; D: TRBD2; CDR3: ASSRTSGSHEQY
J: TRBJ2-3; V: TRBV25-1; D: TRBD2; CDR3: ASSWTSGVGDTQY
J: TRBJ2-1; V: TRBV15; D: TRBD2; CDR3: ATSRGAGGYSYNEQF
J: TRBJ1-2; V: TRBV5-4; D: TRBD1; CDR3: ASSFGQEVYGYT
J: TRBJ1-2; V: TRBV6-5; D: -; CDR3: ASSYSTGLNYGYT
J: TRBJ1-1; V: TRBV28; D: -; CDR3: ASSVVGGENTEAF
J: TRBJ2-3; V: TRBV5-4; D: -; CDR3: ASSFSVAGAGTQY
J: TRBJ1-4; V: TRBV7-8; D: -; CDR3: ASSLERQIGKLF
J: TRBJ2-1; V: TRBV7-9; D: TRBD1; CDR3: ASSLVGFYRTGGNEQF
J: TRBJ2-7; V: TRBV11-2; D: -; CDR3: ASSFIPPYEQY
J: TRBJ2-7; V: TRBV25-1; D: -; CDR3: ASSGWGKQY
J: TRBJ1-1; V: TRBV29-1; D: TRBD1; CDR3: SVETTGYEAF
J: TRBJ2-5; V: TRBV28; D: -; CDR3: ASRPGPVETQY
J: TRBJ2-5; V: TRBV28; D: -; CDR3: ASSPKGTGAVRETQY
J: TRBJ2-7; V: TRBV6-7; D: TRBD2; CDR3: ASSYTTSGPYEQY
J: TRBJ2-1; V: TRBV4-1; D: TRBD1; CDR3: ASSQEPNRGHNEQF
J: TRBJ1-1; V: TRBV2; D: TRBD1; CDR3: ASSKQGDTEAF
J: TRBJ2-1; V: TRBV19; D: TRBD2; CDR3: ASSRTSEIYNEQF
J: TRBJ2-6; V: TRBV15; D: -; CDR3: ATSSSGANVLT
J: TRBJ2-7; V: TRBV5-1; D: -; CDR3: ASSLDPGEQY
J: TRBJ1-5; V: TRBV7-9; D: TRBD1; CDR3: ASSLVGRDRNNQPQH
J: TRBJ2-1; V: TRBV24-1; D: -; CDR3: ATGAGNGAYNEQF
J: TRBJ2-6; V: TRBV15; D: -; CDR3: ATSREGQGVNVLT
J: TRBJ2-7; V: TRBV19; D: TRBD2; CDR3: ASSMGLAVTHEQY
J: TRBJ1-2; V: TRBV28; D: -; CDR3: ASSFSPGVYGYT
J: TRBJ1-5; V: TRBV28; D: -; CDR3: ASSLSGSVQPQH
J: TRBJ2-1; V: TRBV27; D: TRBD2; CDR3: ASSLSIATSGRNEQF
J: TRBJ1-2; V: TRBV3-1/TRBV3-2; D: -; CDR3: ASSQESNGYT
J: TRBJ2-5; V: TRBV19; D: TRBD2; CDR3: ASSSAGVRETQY
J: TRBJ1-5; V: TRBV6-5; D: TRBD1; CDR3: ASSAITGGNQPQH
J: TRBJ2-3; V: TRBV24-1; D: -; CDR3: ATSDPRTDFTDTQY
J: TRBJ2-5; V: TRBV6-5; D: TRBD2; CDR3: ALGVSGRARETQY
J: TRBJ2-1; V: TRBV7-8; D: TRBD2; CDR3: ASSPLAGGQGEQF
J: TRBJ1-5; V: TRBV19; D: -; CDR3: ASISSPDRPNQPQH
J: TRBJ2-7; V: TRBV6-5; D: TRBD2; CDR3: ASSYSTSGPAQY
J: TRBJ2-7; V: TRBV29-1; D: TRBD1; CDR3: SVVGQGARGYEQY
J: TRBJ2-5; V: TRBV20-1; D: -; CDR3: SGWSQETQY
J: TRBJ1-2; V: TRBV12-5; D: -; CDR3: ASGLVLDSGYT
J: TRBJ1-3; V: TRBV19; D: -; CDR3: ASSISEVSGNTIY
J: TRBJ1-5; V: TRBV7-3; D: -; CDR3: ASSLGKGLSNQPQH